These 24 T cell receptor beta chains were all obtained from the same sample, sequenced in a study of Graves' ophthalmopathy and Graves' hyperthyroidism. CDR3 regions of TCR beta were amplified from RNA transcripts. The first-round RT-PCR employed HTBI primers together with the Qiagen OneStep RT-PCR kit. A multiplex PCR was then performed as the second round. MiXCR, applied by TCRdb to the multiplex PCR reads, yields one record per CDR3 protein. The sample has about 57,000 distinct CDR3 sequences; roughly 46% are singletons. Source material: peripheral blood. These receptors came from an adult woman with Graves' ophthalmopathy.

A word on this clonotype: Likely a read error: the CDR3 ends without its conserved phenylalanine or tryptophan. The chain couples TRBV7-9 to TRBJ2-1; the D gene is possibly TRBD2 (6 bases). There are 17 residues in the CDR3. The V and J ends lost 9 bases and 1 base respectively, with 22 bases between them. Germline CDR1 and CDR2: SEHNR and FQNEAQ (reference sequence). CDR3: CASSGGIETASYNEQFC. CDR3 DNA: TGTGCCAGTAGCGGAGGCATAGAGACAGCTTCCTACAATGAGCAGTTCTGC.

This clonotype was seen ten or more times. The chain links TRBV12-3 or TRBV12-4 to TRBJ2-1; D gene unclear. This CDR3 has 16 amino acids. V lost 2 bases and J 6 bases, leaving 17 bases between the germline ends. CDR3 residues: CASSLLPPALGNEQFF. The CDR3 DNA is TGTGCCAGCAGTTTACTACCTCCGGCCCTGGGCAATGAGCAGTTCTTC.

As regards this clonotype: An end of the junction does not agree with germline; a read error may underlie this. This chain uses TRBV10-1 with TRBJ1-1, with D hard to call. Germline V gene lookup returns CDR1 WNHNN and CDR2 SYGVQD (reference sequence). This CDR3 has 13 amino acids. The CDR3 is CASSSTGNTETFF. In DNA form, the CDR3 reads TGCGCCAGTAGTTCAACGGGGAACACTGAAACTTTCTTT.

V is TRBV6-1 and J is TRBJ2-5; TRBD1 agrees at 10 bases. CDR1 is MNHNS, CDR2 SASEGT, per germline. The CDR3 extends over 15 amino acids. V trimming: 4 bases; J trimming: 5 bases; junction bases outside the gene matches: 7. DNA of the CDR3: TGTGCCAGCAGTGTTCCCGGGACAGGGGAGGAGACCCAGTACTTC. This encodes CASSVPGTGEETQYF.

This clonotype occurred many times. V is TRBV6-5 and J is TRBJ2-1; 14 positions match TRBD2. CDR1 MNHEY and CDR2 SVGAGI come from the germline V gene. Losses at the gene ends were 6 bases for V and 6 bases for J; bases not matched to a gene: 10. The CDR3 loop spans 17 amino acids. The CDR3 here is CASSQRRLAGGGNEQFF. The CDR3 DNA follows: TGTGCCAGCAGCCAAAGGAGACTAGCGGGAGGGGGCAATGAGCAGTTCTTC.

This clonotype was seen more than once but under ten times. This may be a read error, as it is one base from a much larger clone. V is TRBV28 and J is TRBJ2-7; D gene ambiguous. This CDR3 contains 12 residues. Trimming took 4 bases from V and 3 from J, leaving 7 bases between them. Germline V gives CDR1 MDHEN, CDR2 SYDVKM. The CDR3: CASSWSVYEQYF. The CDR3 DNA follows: TGTGCCAGCAGTTGGAGTGTCTACGAGCAGTACTTC.

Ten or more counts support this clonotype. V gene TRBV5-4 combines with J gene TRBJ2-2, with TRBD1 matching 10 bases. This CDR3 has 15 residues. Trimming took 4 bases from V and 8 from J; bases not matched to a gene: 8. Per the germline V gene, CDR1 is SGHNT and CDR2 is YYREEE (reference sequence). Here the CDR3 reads CASSPPGTGEGELFF. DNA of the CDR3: TGTGCCAGCAGCCCCCCCGGGACAGGGGAGGGGGAGCTGTTTTTT.

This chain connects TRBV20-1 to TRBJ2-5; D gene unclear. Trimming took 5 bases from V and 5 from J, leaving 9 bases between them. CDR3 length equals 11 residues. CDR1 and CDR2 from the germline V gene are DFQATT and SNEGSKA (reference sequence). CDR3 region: CSAYPRETQYF. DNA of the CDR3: TGCAGTGCTTACCCTAGGGAGACCCAGTACTTC.

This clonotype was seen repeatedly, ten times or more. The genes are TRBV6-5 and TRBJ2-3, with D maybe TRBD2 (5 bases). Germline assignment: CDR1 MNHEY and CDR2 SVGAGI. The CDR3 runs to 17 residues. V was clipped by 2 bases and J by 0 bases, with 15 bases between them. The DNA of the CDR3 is TGTGCCAGCAGTTACGTAGCGCCTACCTTTAGCACAGATACGCAGTATTTT. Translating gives CASSYVAPTFSTDTQYF.

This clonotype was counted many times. CDR3: CATSGTQDTGELFF. The CDR3 DNA reads TGTGCCACCTCCGGGACTCAGGACACCGGGGAGCTGTTTTTT. This sequence joins TRBV10-3 and TRBJ2-2; possible D gene TRBD2, 6 bases. The CDR3 loop spans 14 amino acids. Trimming pared 10 bases from V and 3 bases from J, leaving 15 bases between. Germline values: CDR1 ENHRY, CDR2 SYGVKD.

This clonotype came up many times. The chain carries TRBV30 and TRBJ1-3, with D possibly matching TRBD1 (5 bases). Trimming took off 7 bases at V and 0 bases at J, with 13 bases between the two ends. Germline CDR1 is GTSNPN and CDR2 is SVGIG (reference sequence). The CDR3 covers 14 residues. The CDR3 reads CAYPNDSSGNTIYF. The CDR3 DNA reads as TGTGCCTACCCGAACGACAGCTCTGGAAACACCATATATTTT.

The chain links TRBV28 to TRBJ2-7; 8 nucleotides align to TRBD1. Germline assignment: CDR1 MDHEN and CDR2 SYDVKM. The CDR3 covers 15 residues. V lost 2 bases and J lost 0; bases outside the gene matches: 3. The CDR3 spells CASSLGTGPSYEQYF. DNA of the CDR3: TGTGCCAGCAGTTTAGGGACAGGACCCTCCTACGAGCAGTACTTC.

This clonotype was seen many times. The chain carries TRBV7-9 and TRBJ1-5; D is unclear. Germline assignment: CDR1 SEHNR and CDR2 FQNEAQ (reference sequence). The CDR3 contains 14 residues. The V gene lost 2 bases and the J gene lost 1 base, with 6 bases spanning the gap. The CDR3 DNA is TGTGCCAGCAGCTTAAGAGCGAGCAATCAGCCCCAGCATTTT. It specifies CASSLRASNQPQHF. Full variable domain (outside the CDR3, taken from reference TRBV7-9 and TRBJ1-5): DTGVSQNPRHKITKRGQNVTFRCDPISEHNRLYWYRQTLGQGPEFLTYFQNEAQLEKSRLLSDRFSAERPKGSFSTLEIQRTEQGDSAMYLCASSLRASNQPQHFGDGTRLSIL.

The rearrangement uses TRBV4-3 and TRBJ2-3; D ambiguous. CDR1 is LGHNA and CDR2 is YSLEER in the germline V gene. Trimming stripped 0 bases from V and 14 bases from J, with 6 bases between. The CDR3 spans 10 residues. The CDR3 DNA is TGCGCCAGCAGCCAAGAGAGAGGGTATTTT. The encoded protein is CASSQERGYF.

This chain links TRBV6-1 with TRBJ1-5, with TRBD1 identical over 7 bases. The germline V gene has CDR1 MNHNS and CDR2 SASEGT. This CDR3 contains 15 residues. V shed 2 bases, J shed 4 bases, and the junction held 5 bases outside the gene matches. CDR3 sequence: CASSELDRANQPQHF. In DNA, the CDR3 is TGTGCCAGCAGTGAACTTGACAGGGCTAATCAGCCCCAGCATTTT.

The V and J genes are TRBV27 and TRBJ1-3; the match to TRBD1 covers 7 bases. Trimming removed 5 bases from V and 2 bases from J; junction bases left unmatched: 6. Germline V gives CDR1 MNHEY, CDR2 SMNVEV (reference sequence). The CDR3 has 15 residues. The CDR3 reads CASSPDRVPGNTIYF. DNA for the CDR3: TGTGCCAGCAGTCCAGACAGGGTCCCTGGAAACACCATATATTTT.

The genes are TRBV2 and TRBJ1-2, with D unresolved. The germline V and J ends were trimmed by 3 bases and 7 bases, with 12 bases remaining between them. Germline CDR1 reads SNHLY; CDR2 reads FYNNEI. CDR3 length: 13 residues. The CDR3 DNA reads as TGTGCCAGCAGTGAGGGAAATTCCTGTGGCTACACCTTC. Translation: CASSEGNSCGYTF.

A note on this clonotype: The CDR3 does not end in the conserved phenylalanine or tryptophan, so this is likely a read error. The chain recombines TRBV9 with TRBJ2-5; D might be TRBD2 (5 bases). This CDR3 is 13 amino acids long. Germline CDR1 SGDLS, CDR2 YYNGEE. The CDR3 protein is CASSAGLGETQYS. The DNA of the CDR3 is TGTGCCAGTAGCGCCGGCTTGGGAGAGACCCAGTACTCC.

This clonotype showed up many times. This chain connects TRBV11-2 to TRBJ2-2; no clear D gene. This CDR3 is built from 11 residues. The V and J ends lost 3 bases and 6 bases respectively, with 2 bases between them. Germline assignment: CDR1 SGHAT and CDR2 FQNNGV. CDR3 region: CASSFPGELFF. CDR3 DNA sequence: TGTGCCAGCAGCTTCCCCGGGGAGCTGTTTTTT. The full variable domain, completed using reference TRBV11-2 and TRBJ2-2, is EAGVAQSPRYKIIEKRQSVAFWCNPISGHATLYWYQQILGQGPKLLIQFQNNGVVDDSQLPKDRFSAERLKGVDSTLKIQPAKLEDSAVYLCASSFPGELFFGEGSRLTVL.

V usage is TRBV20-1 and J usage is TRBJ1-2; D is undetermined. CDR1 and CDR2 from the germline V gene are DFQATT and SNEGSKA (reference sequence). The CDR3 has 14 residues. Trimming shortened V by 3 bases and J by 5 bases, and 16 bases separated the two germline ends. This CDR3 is CSARPGRTIYGYTF. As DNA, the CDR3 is TGCAGTGCTAGGCCCGGACGGACTATATATGGCTACACCTTC.

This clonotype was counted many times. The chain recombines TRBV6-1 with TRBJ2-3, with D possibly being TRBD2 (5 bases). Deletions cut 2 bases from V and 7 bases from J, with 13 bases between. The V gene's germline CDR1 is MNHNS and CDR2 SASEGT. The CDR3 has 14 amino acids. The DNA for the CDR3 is TGTGCCAGCAGTGAAAATAGGGAGCCTTATACGCAGTATTTT. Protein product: CASSENREPYTQYF.

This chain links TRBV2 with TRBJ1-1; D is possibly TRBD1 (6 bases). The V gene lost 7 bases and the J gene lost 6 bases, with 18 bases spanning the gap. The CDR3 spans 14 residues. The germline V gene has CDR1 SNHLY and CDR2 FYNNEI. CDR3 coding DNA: TGTGCCAGCAATCGGGGGGGGGCAAGGTCTGAAGCTTTCTTT. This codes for CASNRGGARSEAFF.

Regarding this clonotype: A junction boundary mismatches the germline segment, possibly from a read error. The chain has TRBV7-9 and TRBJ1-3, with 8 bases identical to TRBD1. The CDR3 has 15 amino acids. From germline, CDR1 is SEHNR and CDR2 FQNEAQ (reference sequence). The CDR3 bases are TGTGCCAGCAGCGCCGGGACAGGCTCTGGAAACACTATATATTTT. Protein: CASSAGTGSGNTIYF.

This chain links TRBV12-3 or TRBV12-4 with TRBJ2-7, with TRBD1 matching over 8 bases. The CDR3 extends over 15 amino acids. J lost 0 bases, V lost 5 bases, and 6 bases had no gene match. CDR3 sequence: CASSPRGQDSYEQYF. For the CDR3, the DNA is TGTGCCAGCAGTCCTCGGGGACAGGACTCCTACGAGCAGTACTTC.